This T cell receptor (beta chain) emerged from a study of shared clonotypes between healthy human individuals. Overall study findings and caveats: Clonotype sharing across several donors was observed for around 5% of naive CD4 clonotypes.

The naive CD8 population came from CD45RO-negative cells selected for CCR7, without terminally differentiated effector memory CD45RA+ cells. In the case of this clone: Its matching antigen is unknown.

The authors ran the assay at deep level. Here immunoSEQ multiplex PCR was the method, and the copy in TCRdb shows in-frame clones only, minus some. The table includes about 2.2 million clones, over 85% detected once. Between the trimmed V and J ends, which lost 2 bases and 8 bases, there was a span of 15 bases. This CDR3 contains 15 residues. Germline CDR1 reads MNHEY; CDR2 reads SVGAGI. Specimen: naive CD8+ T cells from PBMCs. The source is a man aged 18 to 30 in good health. Some clones in this sample may be carry-over from other donors' samples. This chain links TRBV6-5 with TRBJ1-4; D gene uncertain. The CDR3 loop reads CASSYNPSLGEKLFF. Written as DNA, the CDR3 is TGTGCCAGCAGTTACAACCCATCCCTGGGGGAAAAACTGTTTTTT.